This T cell receptor (beta chain) is drawn from a study of T cell changes during pregnancy in multiple sclerosis. This clone occurred once. Clones were read by immunoSEQ multiplex PCR, and TCRdb kept only the in-frame ones, dropping some. The table shows 70,000 to 90,000 clones, with over 85% occurring only once. The CDR3 runs 16 residues. V dropped 4 bases and J dropped 0; count of bases not matched to a gene: 5. Germline CDR1 reads SGHRS; CDR2 reads YFSETQ. The material was peripheral blood, obtained in the first trimester of pregnancy. The chain has TRBV5-1 and TRBJ2-2, with 8 bases aligning to TRBD1. This TCR came from a female donor with multiple sclerosis, enrolled in a pregnancy study. CDR3 in DNA: TGCGCCAGCAGCCGTAGACAGGGGACGAACACCGGGGAGCTGTTTTTT. It yields the protein CASSRRQGTNTGELFF.